The sequence of this T cell receptor beta chain was determined in a study of identical twins. TCRdb fed the 5' RACE reads into MiXCR, producing one record per CDR3 protein. The data contain fewer than 550,000 distinct CDR3 sequences, roughly an eighth of them singletons. V shed 0 bases and J 2 bases; nucleotides not matched to a gene: 3. The CDR3 covers 15 residues. Germline assignment: CDR1 SGDLS and CDR2 YYNGEE. These sequences were also reported in another study, on yellow fever vaccine responses in identical twins.

The material sequenced was CD4+ T cells sorted from blood. The sequence was collected from a woman under 30 in good health. This chain connects TRBV9 to TRBJ2-7; 9 bases agree with TRBD2. CDR3 bases: TGTGCCAGCAGCGTAGGCGCTAGCGGGACCTACGAGCAGTACTTC. Its translation: CASSVGASGTYEQYF. The full variable domain, with the rest looked up from reference TRBV9 and TRBJ2-7, is DSGVTQTPKHLITATGQRVTLRCSPRSGDLSVYWYQQSLDQGLQFLIQYYNGEERAKGNILERFSAQQFPDLHSELNLSSLELGDSALYFCASSVGASGTYEQYFGPGTRLTVT.